This TCR beta chain came from a study of blood T cell repertoires in COVID-19. Study details: Italy, Spain and the United States were the sources of the convalescent and acute COVID-19 samples. Sample material is recorded as cDNA or gDNA derived from T cells, B-cell-depleted T cells, or PBMCs.

Original methodology: Reference gene primer amplification in the assay estimated nucleated cell counts. TCRdb's table, derived via immunoSEQ multiplex PCR, lists solely in-frame clones and lacks some. D and trimming come from the DNA, and the V and J calls and clone size come from that table. The table includes around 97,000 clones, just under 90% detected once. The table lists this clone with a few counts. This receptor was obtained from a human donor in a cohort sampled during active COVID-19. The source material was peripheral blood.

The CDR3: CATSERGRRVDEQFF. CDR3 nucleotide sequence: TGTGCCACCAGCGAACGTGGGAGGCGGGTCGATGAGCAGTTCTTC. V usage is TRBV15 and J usage is TRBJ2-1, with D maybe TRBD2 (6 bases). Germline V lookup: CDR1 LNHNV, CDR2 YYDKDF (reference sequence). V was clipped by 5 bases and J by 8 bases, with 19 bases between them. The length of the CDR3 is 15 residues. Looking up the rest from reference TRBV15 and TRBJ2-1 gives the full variable domain: DAMVIQNPRYQVTQFGKPVTLSCSQTLNHNVMYWYQQKSSQAPKLLFHYYDKDFNNEADTPDNFQSRRPNTSFCFLDIRSPGLGDTAMYLCATSERGRRVDEQFFGPGTRLTVL.